The next 13 T cell receptor beta chains were all read from a single sample in a study of Graves' ophthalmopathy and Graves' hyperthyroidism. The sequenced template was RNA, covering the TCR beta CDR3 region. The workflow started with a first-round RT-PCR run with HTBI primers and then moved on to a second-round multiplex PCR. TCRdb reprocessed the multiplex PCR reads with MiXCR, giving one entry per CDR3 protein. This table holds a few hundred thousand distinct CDR3 sequences, 15% to 20% found once. Input material: peripheral blood. The receptors come from an adult woman with stable Graves' hyperthyroidism.

This clonotype was seen at least ten times. The V and J genes are TRBV2 and TRBJ2-7; tentatively, D is TRBD2 (5 bases). Trimming removed 8 bases from V and 0 bases from J, with 17 bases in between. From germline, CDR1 is SNHLY and CDR2 FYNNEI. This CDR3 is built from 15 residues. CDR3 in amino acids: CASVKAPLVSYEQYF. The CDR3 nucleotides read TGTGCCAGCGTAAAAGCCCCACTAGTCTCCTACGAGCAGTACTTC. Full variable domain (remainder filled in from reference TRBV2 and TRBJ2-7): EPEVTQTPSHQVTQMGQEVILRCVPISNHLYFYWYRQILGQKVEFLVSFYNNEISEKSEIFDDQFSVERPDGSNFTLKIRSTKLEDSAMYFCASVKAPLVSYEQYFGPGTRLTVT.

This clonotype was detected ten times or more. V is TRBV28 and J is TRBJ1-1, with 8 nucleotides matching TRBD1. Germline V gene lookup returns CDR1 MDHEN and CDR2 SYDVKM. This CDR3 comprises 16 residues. The V gene end was trimmed by 5 bases and the J gene end by 0 bases; junction bases not matched to a gene: 8. CDR3 coding DNA: TGTGCCAGCAGTACCTCGGGGACAGGACTGAACACTGAAGCTTTCTTT. Translated, it gives CASSTSGTGLNTEAFF.

This clonotype has ten or more counts. The J gene is TRBJ2-7, the V gene TRBV30, with TRBD1 identical over 7 bases. V gave up 4 bases and J gave up 1 base; unmatched junction bases: 4. The CDR3 runs to 13 residues. Germline-derived CDR1 and CDR2 are GTSNPN and SVGIG (reference sequence). The chain's CDR3 is CAWTTGVSYEQYF. In DNA form, the CDR3 reads TGTGCCTGGACTACAGGGGTATCCTACGAGCAGTACTTC.

This chain uses TRBV7-2 with TRBJ2-7, with 13 positions matching TRBD2. V was pared by 0 bases and J by 3 bases, with 8 bases of the junction left unmatched. Germline assignment: CDR1 SGHTA and CDR2 FQGNSA. The CDR3 has 18 residues. CDR3 protein: CASSLATSGRSIDYEQYF. In nucleotides, the CDR3 is TGTGCCAGCAGCTTAGCGACTAGCGGGAGGAGTATTGACTACGAGCAGTACTTC.

The chain recombines TRBV12-3 or TRBV12-4 with TRBJ1-1; D remains unclear. This CDR3 spans 13 amino acids. Trimming cost V 5 bases and J 1 base, with 8 bases left between them. The CDR3 nucleotides read TGTGCCAGCAGTGCACACAGGAACACTGAAGCTTTCTTT. Translation gives CASSAHRNTEAFF.

V gene TRBV6-1 combines with J gene TRBJ1-2; D gene ambiguous. The germline CDR1 and CDR2 sequences are MNHNS and SASEGT. Trimming removed 2 bases from V and 3 bases from J, with 13 bases in between. There are 15 residues in the CDR3. The CDR3 region has the DNA TGTGCCAGCAGTGAAAAGGGTCGTCTGGACTATGGCTACACCTTC. Translation gives CASSEKGRLDYGYTF.

The chain has TRBV9 and TRBJ2-7; TRBD2 aligns across 10 bases. V trimming: 4 bases; J trimming: 2 bases; junction bases outside the gene matches: 6. The CDR3 runs to 15 residues. CDR1 is SGDLS, CDR2 YYNGEE, per germline. CDR3 region: CASSPSGRPPYEQYF. In nucleotides, the CDR3 is TGTGCCAGCAGCCCTAGCGGGAGACCTCCCTACGAGCAGTACTTC.

This clonotype was seen repeatedly, ten times or more. This rearrangement joins TRBV10-3 to TRBJ2-6, with D possibly being TRBD1 (6 bases). The V end was cut by 6 bases, the J end by 2 bases, with 14 bases between. Germline V CDR1 and CDR2: ENHRY, SYGVKD. The CDR3 contains 16 residues. CDR3 in DNA: TGTGCCATCAGACAAGCAGCAGGGGCTGGGGCCAACGTCCTGACTTTC. Residues: CAIRQAAGAGANVLTF.

The genes are TRBV6-5 and TRBJ2-7; 7 bases agree with TRBD1. Trimming cost V 0 bases and J 4 bases; bases outside gene matches: 6. This CDR3 has 15 amino acids. Germline-derived CDR1 and CDR2 are MNHEY and SVGAGI. The CDR3 here is CASSYSGTEEYEQYF. The CDR3 coding sequence is TGTGCCAGCAGTTACTCCGGGACAGAAGAGTACGAGCAGTACTTC.

The V gene is TRBV18, the J gene TRBJ2-7; 7 bases line up with TRBD1. The CDR3 length is 13 residues. Germline loops: CDR1 KGHSH, CDR2 LQKENI. V lost 5 bases and J lost 5; bases outside the gene matches: 6. Written as DNA, the CDR3 is TGTGCCAGCTCAGCAGGACAGGCCCACGAGCAGTACTTC. Its translation is CASSAGQAHEQYF.

There are many counts of this clonotype. The chain joins TRBV6-1 to TRBJ2-7; D unclear. Trimming removed 2 bases at V and 3 bases at J, with 14 bases between. CDR3 length: 15 residues. Per the germline V gene, CDR1 is MNHNS and CDR2 is SASEGT. CDR3 sequence reads: CASSETMIEFYEQYF. CDR3 nucleotides: TGTGCCAGCAGTGAAACAATGATAGAGTTCTACGAGCAGTACTTC.

This clonotype was picked up many times. The chain is built from TRBV27 and TRBJ2-7; the D gene is possibly TRBD2 (6 bases). The CDR3 covers 15 residues. V was cut by 5 bases and J by 1 base, with 15 bases left in between. The germline V gene has CDR1 MNHEY and CDR2 SMNVEV (reference sequence). This CDR3 reads CASSTRLGSSYEQYF. The CDR3 bases are TGTGCCAGCAGTACGCGCCTCGGGAGTTCCTACGAGCAGTACTTC.

This clonotype occurred many times. The chain joins TRBV12-3 or TRBV12-4 to TRBJ1-2; tentative D call: TRBD1 (5 bases). The V and J ends lost 5 bases and 5 bases respectively, with 12 bases between them. This CDR3 comprises 13 residues. The CDR3 DNA is TGTGCCAGCAGTCACGGGACGGCATATGGCTACACCTTC. This sequence encodes CASSHGTAYGYTF.